This T cell receptor (beta chain) was identified in a study of shared clonotypes between healthy human individuals. Per germline, CDR1 MNHNS and CDR2 SASEGT. The CDR3 totals 13 residues. Trimming shortened V by 4 bases and J by 11 bases, and 17 bases separated the two germline ends. This table comes from immunoSEQ multiplex PCR, and its TCRdb copy is limited to in-frame clones, with some not included. This table has approximately 530,000 clones, about 96% appearing once. Sequenced material: naive CD4+ T cells sorted from blood. Specified subset: CD45RA+ positively selected. The source of this sequence is a woman in her twenties or thirties in good health. The chain employs TRBV6-1 and TRBJ2-5, with D perhaps being TRBD1 or TRBD2 (6 bases each). The CDR3: CASSALQGREQYF. The CDR3, as DNA: TGTGCCAGCAGTGCTCTACAGGGTCGGGAGCAGTACTTC.